This T cell receptor beta chain stems from a study of CD8 T cells in ankylosing spondylitis. Trimming removed 3 bases at V and 7 bases at J, with 7 bases between. Germline V CDR1 and CDR2: SQVTM, ANQGSEA. CDR3 length equals 11 residues. This clonotype was observed at least ten times. MiXCR was run by TCRdb on the 5' RACE reads, yielding one entry per CDR3 protein. This table holds approximately 190,000 distinct CDR3 sequences, roughly 13% found once. Material for sequencing was blood, either unsorted or a sorted T cell fraction (not recorded which). This clonotype was sampled from a female donor with ankylosing spondylitis or in good health (not recorded which). The gene calls are TRBV29-1 and TRBJ2-1, with D unclear. DNA for the CDR3: TGCAGCGTTGACTTCCTAAATGAGCAGTTCTTC. Translating it yields CSVDFLNEQFF.